The 27 T cell receptor beta chains reported below all come from one sample, sequenced in a study of cytomegalovirus exposure and HLA in healthy donors (dated by TCRdb to 2015 to 2018). Library preparation used the immunoSEQ multiplex PCR assay. For the multiplex PCR, a mixture combining 60 forward primers for TCR Vbeta segments and 13 reverse primers for TCR Jbeta segments was used. What TCRdb holds here is the immuneACCESS table cut down to in-frame rearrangements. Part of the clones is not present; checked against another copy, under half of the missing clones reflect an unresolved V gene, and the others are unexplained. In all, the sample holds 200,000 or so clones, and about 81% of those were seen once. Of the sample, 6.5% falls within the top ten clones. Sequences were obtained from PBMCs. These receptors originate from a woman aged 45 to 65 in good health and CMV-seropositive.

The chain carries TRBV7-2 and TRBJ1-5; a possible D gene is TRBD1 (5 bases). This CDR3 comprises 15 residues. Germline loops: CDR1 SGHTA, CDR2 FQGNSA. V lost 3 bases, J lost 0 bases, and 9 bases lay in between. For the CDR3, the DNA is TGTGCCAGCAGCTTCCGGGGGACTAGCAATCAGCCCCAGCATTTT. Translated: CASSFRGTSNQPQHF.

V and J are TRBV6-5 and TRBJ2-2, with 8 bases fitting TRBD2. This CDR3 region has 16 residues. V was clipped by 2 bases and J by 1 base; unmatched bases: 3. Germline CDR1 MNHEY, CDR2 SVGAGI. The CDR3 is CASSYLSGGNTGELFF. The CDR3 DNA is TGTGCCAGCAGTTACCTGAGCGGGGGGAACACCGGGGAGCTGTTTTTT.

V gene TRBV10-1 combines with J gene TRBJ2-3; 7 nucleotides agree with TRBD2. Per the germline V gene, CDR1 is WNHNN and CDR2 is SYGVQD (reference sequence). V was pared by 5 bases and J by 2 bases, with 10 bases of the junction left unmatched. The CDR3 sequence is 16 residues long. For the CDR3, the DNA is TGCGCCAGCAGTCTCCCGTTGCGGGAGTCCACAGATACGCAGTATTTT. This translates into CASSLPLRESTDTQYF.

The chain recombines TRBV4-1 with TRBJ2-3; 8 bases match TRBD2. This CDR3 has 16 amino acids. V dropped 4 bases and J dropped 0; count of bases not matched to a gene: 6. CDR1 is MGHRA, CDR2 YSYEKL, per germline. CDR3 sequence reads: CASSPPTSGSTDTQYF. CDR3 nucleotides: TGCGCCAGCAGCCCTCCTACTAGCGGCAGCACAGATACGCAGTATTTT.

This chain connects TRBV27 to TRBJ2-2, with 11 bases aligning to TRBD2. This CDR3 is 14 amino acids long. J lost 1 base, V lost 8 bases, and 0 bases had no gene match. Germline V CDR1 and CDR2: MNHEY, SMNVEV (reference sequence). CDR3 protein: CASGTSGNTGELFF. The CDR3 DNA is TGTGCCAGCGGGACTAGCGGGAACACCGGGGAGCTGTTTTTT.

This clone has just one count. The V gene is TRBV6-1, the J gene TRBJ1-5, with TRBD1 as a possible D gene (5 bases). Per germline, CDR1 MNHNS and CDR2 SASEGT. V lost 7 bases and J lost 6, with 13 bases in between. The CDR3 contains 13 residues. The CDR3 DNA reads TGTGCCAGCACCCGCGGGGGGGGTCAGCCCCAGCATTTT. Encoded protein: CASTRGGGQPQHF.

This chain connects TRBV6-1 to TRBJ1-4; a possible D gene is TRBD1 (6 bases). Germline-derived CDR1 and CDR2 are MNHNS and SASEGT. Trimming shortened V by 1 base and J by 6 bases, and 9 bases separated the two germline ends. This CDR3 has 14 residues. Here the CDR3 DNA reads TGTGCCAGCAGTGAAGTAGCAGGGGATGAAAAACTGTTTTTT. The encoded protein is CASSEVAGDEKLFF.

The V and J genes are TRBV27 and TRBJ2-7; 8 bases map to TRBD1. V was pared by 4 bases and J by 9 bases, with 14 bases of the junction left unmatched. Germline loops: CDR1 MNHEY, CDR2 SMNVEV (reference sequence). The CDR3 extends over 15 amino acids. The CDR3 loop is CASSWTGRTHSTQYF. Here the CDR3 DNA reads TGTGCCAGCAGTTGGACAGGGCGAACCCATTCTACGCAGTACTTC.

CDR3 region: CAWSAGLAETQYF. As DNA, the CDR3 is TGTGCCTGGAGTGCGGGACTCGCGGAGACCCAGTACTTC. V and J are TRBV30 and TRBJ2-5, with D perhaps TRBD2 (6 bases). The CDR3 covers 13 residues. The germline V and J ends were trimmed by 1 base and 5 bases, with 11 bases remaining between them. The germline gives CDR1 GTSNPN, CDR2 SVGIG (reference sequence).

The chain has TRBV4-1 and TRBJ1-2; D is possibly TRBD1 (5 bases). V lost 0 bases to trimming and J lost 4 bases, with 12 bases between them. The CDR3 spans 15 residues. Germline CDR1 and CDR2: MGHRA and YSYEKL. The CDR3: CASSQDTGDTYGYTF. The DNA for the CDR3 is TGCGCCAGCAGCCAAGATACGGGGGATACCTATGGCTACACCTTC.

The CDR3 DNA follows: TGTGCCAGTAGGACCTCCCTCTTCGGGAGCAATCAGCCCCAGCATTTT. It yields the protein CASRTSLFGSNQPQHF. The rearrangement links TRBV19 to TRBJ1-5; D unclear. Germline V lookup: CDR1 LNHDA, CDR2 SQIVND (reference sequence). The V end was cut by 6 bases, the J end by 1 base, with 16 bases between. The CDR3 is 16 amino acids.

J is TRBJ2-6 and V is TRBV5-1; D is undetermined. Trimming took 5 bases from V and 0 from J, leaving 15 bases between them. Germline loops: CDR1 SGHRS, CDR2 YFSETQ. The CDR3 spans 17 residues. The CDR3 DNA sequence: TGCGCCAGCAGATTACGTCCAGATACCTCTGGGGCCAACGTCCTGACTTTC. This translates into CASRLRPDTSGANVLTF. The full variable domain, completed using reference TRBV5-1 and TRBJ2-6, is KAGVTQTPRYLIKTRGQQVTLSCSPISGHRSVSWYQQTPGQGLQFLFEYFSETQRNKGNFPGRFSGRQFSNSRSEMNVSTLELGDSALYLCASRLRPDTSGANVLTFGAGSRLTVL.

The V gene is TRBV27, the J gene TRBJ2-1, with a possible D match to TRBD2 (5 bases). The V end lost 2 bases, the J end lost 5 bases, and 13 bases lay between the germline ends. CDR3 length: 15 residues. Germline V CDR1 and CDR2: MNHEY, SMNVEV (reference sequence). CDR3 loop: CASSLPGLGNNEQFF. For the CDR3, the DNA is TGTGCCAGCAGTTTACCAGGACTGGGTAACAATGAGCAGTTCTTC.

This clone was counted a few times. The rearrangement uses TRBV28 and TRBJ1-5; TRBD1 might be the D (6 bases). In germline, CDR1 is MDHEN, CDR2 SYDVKM. Trimming removed 3 bases at V and 5 bases at J, with 14 bases between. The CDR3 sequence is 15 residues long. CDR3 nucleotide sequence: TGTGCCAGCAGTTTTAAAAAGGGGGTGCATCAGCCCCAGCATTTT. Protein sequence: CASSFKKGVHQPQHF. The full variable domain, rest sourced from reference TRBV28 and TRBJ1-5, is DVKVTQSSRYLVKRTGEKVFLECVQDMDHENMFWYRQDPGLGLRLIYFSYDVKMKEKGDIPEGYSVSREKKERFSLILESASTNQTSMYLCASSFKKGVHQPQHFGDGTRLSIL.

This chain joins TRBV6-5 and TRBJ2-2, with D possibly TRBD2 on 5 matching bases. This CDR3 has 16 residues. Trimming left V 0 bases short and J 2 bases short, with 10 bases between. Germline values: CDR1 MNHEY, CDR2 SVGAGI. The CDR3 region has the DNA TGTGCCAGCAGTTACTCCCGGACTCAAAACACCGGGGAGCTGTTTTTT. Translated: CASSYSRTQNTGELFF.

This sequence joins TRBV12-2 and TRBJ1-2; the D segment call TRBD1 is taken from the table without a DNA check. TRBV12-2 is designated a pseudogene. This CDR3 has 14 amino acids. CDR3 amino acids: CAPSPRGRGYGYTF. The CDR3 nucleotides read TGTGCACCCTCCCCCAGGGGTAGAGGGTATGGCTACACCTTC.

This rearrangement joins TRBV7-8 to TRBJ1-4; tentatively, D is TRBD1 (6 bases). CDR1 and CDR2 (germline): SGHVS, FQNEAQ. V was pared by 5 bases and J by 0 bases, with 10 bases between. The CDR3 length is 15 residues. This chain's CDR3 is CASSPRQATNEKLFF. Written as DNA, the CDR3 is TGTGCCAGCAGCCCCCGACAGGCAACTAATGAAAAACTGTTTTTT.

The V call is TRBV5-8, the J call TRBJ2-6; no definite D call. Germline CDR1 reads SGHTS; CDR2 reads YDEGEE. Between the trimmed V and J ends, which lost 1 base and 0 bases, there was a span of 8 bases. The CDR3 is made up of 16 amino acids. CDR3 loop: CASSLLLSSGANVLTF. CDR3 coding DNA: TGTGCCAGCAGCTTGCTGTTGAGCTCTGGGGCCAACGTCCTGACTTTC.

The chain combines TRBV15 with TRBJ1-6; D is unresolved. Trimming removed 5 bases from V and 9 bases from J, with 23 bases in between. There are 17 residues in the CDR3. Germline CDR1 is LNHNV and CDR2 is YYDKDF (reference sequence). CDR3 in DNA: TGTGCCACCAGCCCCTTTAGGGAGGCGGCCTCACTTTCACCCCTCCACTTT. This encodes CATSPFREAASLSPLHF.

The chain recombines TRBV28 with TRBJ1-5, with 7 bases lining up with TRBD1. The CDR3 has 18 residues. CDR1 MDHEN and CDR2 SYDVKM come from the germline V gene. The J segment lost 0 bases and the V segment lost 3 bases, leaving 11 bases of the junction unmatched. CDR3 DNA sequence: TGTGCCAGCAGTTTCCTGACAGGGACTCAGGATAGCAATCAGCCCCAGCATTTT. It encodes CASSFLTGTQDSNQPQHF. Drawing the rest from reference TRBV28 and TRBJ1-5, the complete variable domain is DVKVTQSSRYLVKRTGEKVFLECVQDMDHENMFWYRQDPGLGLRLIYFSYDVKMKEKGDIPEGYSVSREKKERFSLILESASTNQTSMYLCASSFLTGTQDSNQPQHFGDGTRLSIL.

The V gene is TRBV6-1, the J gene TRBJ2-5; 12 nucleotides agree with TRBD2. The V gene's germline CDR1 is MNHNS and CDR2 SASEGT. This CDR3 contains 16 residues. V lost 2 bases, J lost 13 bases, and 14 bases stayed unmatched. The CDR3 DNA reads TGTGCCAGCAGTGAAATGGCTAGCGGGGGGGGTCGCCCAGGGTACTTC. It yields the protein CASSEMASGGGRPGYF.

This clone has more than one count but fewer than ten. The gene calls are TRBV29-1 and TRBJ2-2; D is perhaps TRBD1 (5 bases). Trimming stripped 2 bases from V and 3 bases from J, with 10 bases between. This CDR3 comprises 14 residues. Germline CDR1 reads SQVTM; CDR2 reads ANQGSEA. The CDR3 sequence: CSVESDSDTGELFF. CDR3 coding DNA: TGCAGCGTTGAATCCGACAGTGACACCGGGGAGCTGTTTTTT.

This chain joins TRBV7-6 and TRBJ2-2, with 7 bases matching TRBD2. The CDR3 spans 16 residues. Trimming took 10 bases from V and 2 from J; bases not matched to a gene: 13. CDR1 and CDR2 (germline): SGHVS, FNYEAQ. CDR3 amino acids: CATSPRQGLNTGELFF. CDR3 coding DNA: TGTGCCACCAGTCCCCGGCAGGGACTAAACACCGGGGAGCTGTTTTTT.

This clone has only one observation. This chain links TRBV4-1 with TRBJ1-2; 8 nucleotides match TRBD1. Germline V gives CDR1 MGHRA, CDR2 YSYEKL. The CDR3 contains 13 residues. V lost 3 bases to trimming and J lost 8 bases; unmatched junction nucleotides: 5. CDR3 sequence (DNA): TGCGCCAGCAGCCACCAGGGGGCGCGAGGCTACACCTTC. It specifies CASSHQGARGYTF.

The chain couples TRBV7-7 to TRBJ2-1; 7 positions agree with TRBD2. Germline CDR1 reads SSHAT; CDR2 reads FNYEAQ (reference sequence). CDR3 length equals 15 residues. V gave up 0 bases and J gave up 2 bases; unmatched junction bases: 1. CDR3 DNA sequence: TGTGCCAGCAGCTTAGCGGGAGGGCCCTACAATGAGCAGTTCTTC. Translating gives CASSLAGGPYNEQFF.

This chain uses TRBV7-8 with TRBJ2-2, with TRBD2 identical over 9 bases. Unmatched junction bases numbered 12, after V lost 5 bases and J lost 2 bases. The CDR3 consists of 18 residues. Germline V gene data show CDR1 as SGHVS and CDR2 as FQNEAQ. CDR3 nucleotides: TGTGCCAGCAGCATCCGGACTAGCGAGGGGCAAAACACCGGGGAGCTGTTTTTT. This encodes CASSIRTSEGQNTGELFF.

The chain is built from TRBV5-8 and TRBJ1-3, with no clear D. The ends were cut back, 0 bases at V and 4 bases at J, with 14 bases in the middle. The CDR3 runs to 16 residues. Germline CDR1 is SGHTS and CDR2 is YDEGEE. The CDR3: CASSLEQPFQGNTIYF. The CDR3, as DNA: TGTGCCAGCAGCTTGGAACAGCCCTTTCAAGGAAACACCATATATTTT.